A single sample gave rise to the 2 T cell receptor beta chains below, sequenced in a study of cytomegalovirus exposure and HLA in healthy donors. Using immunoSEQ multiplex PCR, the repertoire was profiled, and TCRdb retains in-frame clones only, with some absent. This sample yields around 200,000 clones, of which about four fifths are seen a single time; approximately 2.9% belongs to the top ten. The sequenced material came from PBMCs. The receptor source for this set is a woman younger than 30 in good health and CMV-seropositive.

This chain uses TRBV6-5 with TRBJ2-4; TRBD2 matches 7 bases. Germline V gene lookup returns CDR1 MNHEY and CDR2 SVGAGI. The CDR3 runs to 14 residues. V dropped 6 bases and J dropped 3; count of bases not matched to a gene: 5. Here the CDR3 reads CASRGGVDKNIQYF. CDR3 nucleotides: TGTGCCAGCAGGGGGGGGGTCGACAAAAACATTCAGTACTTC.

The genes are TRBV5-1 and TRBJ2-1; 12 bases align to TRBD2. CDR1 SGHRS and CDR2 YFSETQ come from the germline V gene. Trimming removed 1 base from V and 5 bases from J; junction bases left unmatched: 4. The length of the CDR3 is 16 residues. The CDR3 protein is CASSLSGLAGNNEQFF. CDR3 in DNA: TGCGCCAGCAGCTTGAGCGGACTAGCGGGGAACAATGAGCAGTTCTTC.